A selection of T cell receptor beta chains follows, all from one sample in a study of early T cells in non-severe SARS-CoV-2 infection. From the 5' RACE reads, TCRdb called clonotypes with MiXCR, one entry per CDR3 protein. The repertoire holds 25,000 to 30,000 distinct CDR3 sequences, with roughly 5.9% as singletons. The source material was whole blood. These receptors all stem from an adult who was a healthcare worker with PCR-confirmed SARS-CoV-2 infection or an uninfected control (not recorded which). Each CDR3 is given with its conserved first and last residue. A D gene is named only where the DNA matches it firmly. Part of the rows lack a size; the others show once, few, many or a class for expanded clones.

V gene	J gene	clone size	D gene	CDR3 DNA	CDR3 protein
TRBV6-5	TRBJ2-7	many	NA	TGTGCCAGCAGGACAGCCTACGAGCAGTACTTC	CASRTAYEQYF
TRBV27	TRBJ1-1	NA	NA	TGTGCCAGCAGTTTATTGGGCCCTTCGGGCACTGAAGCTTTCTTT	CASSLLGPSGTEAFF
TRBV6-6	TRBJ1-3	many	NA	TGTGCCAGCAGTTACTCGCCTTACTCTGGAAACACCATATATTTT	CASSYSPYSGNTIYF
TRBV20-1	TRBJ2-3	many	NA	TGCAGTGCTTGGCAGCTTAGCACAGATACGCAGTATTTT	CSAWQLSTDTQYF
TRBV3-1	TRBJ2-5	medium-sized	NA	TGTGCCAGCAGCCAAAGGGGGGAGACCCAGTACTTC	CASSQRGETQYF
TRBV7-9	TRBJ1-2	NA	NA	TGTGCCAGCAACCCTCAGACGGGAGGCTATGGCTACACCTTC	CASNPQTGGYGYTF
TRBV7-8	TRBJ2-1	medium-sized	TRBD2	TGTGCCAGCAGCGCCCGGGCAGTTGGAGCGGGAGCCCAAGGCTCCTACAATGAGCAGTTCTTC	CASSARAVGAGAQGSYNEQFF
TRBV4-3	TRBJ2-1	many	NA	TGCGCCAGCAGCAAAGAAGGGAGTGCCTACAATGAGCAGTTCTTC	CASSKEGSAYNEQFF
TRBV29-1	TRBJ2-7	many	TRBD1	TGCAGCGTACAGGGGTACGAGCAGTACTTC	CSVQGYEQYF
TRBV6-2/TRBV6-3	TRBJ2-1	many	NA	TGTGCCAGCAGTTACGGCGGAACCCTTTTCTCCTACAATGAGCAGTTCTTC	CASSYGGTLFSYNEQFF
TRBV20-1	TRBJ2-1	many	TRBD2	TGCAGTGCTAGATCCAGGACTAGCGGGAAGAGCTCCTACAATGAGCAGTTCTTC	CSARSRTSGKSSYNEQFF
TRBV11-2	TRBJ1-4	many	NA	TGTGCCAGCAGCTTAGCGGCAGTCCCGAATGAAAAACTGTTTTTT	CASSLAAVPNEKLFF
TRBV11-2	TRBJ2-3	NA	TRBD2	TGTGCCAGCAGCTTAGGGGCTAGCGGGAGATATTGGGCAGATACGCAGTATTTT	CASSLGASGRYWADTQYF
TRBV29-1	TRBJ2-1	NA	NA	TGCAGCGGTTACCGGGCCCCCAATGAGCAGTTCTTC	CSGYRAPNEQFF
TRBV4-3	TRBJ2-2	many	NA	TGCGCCAGCAGCCAAGATCGGGGTAACACCGGGGAGCTGTTTTTT	CASSQDRGNTGELFF
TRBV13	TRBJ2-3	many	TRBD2	TGTGCCAGCAGCATAAGCGGGGGGGCCTGGGATACGCAGTATTTT	CASSISGGAWDTQYF
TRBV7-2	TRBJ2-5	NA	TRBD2	TGTGCCAGCAGCCCCGGGACTAGCGGAAAAGAGACCCAGTACTTC	CASSPGTSGKETQYF
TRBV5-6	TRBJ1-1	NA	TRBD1	TGTGCCAGCAGCGCGGGACAGGGCTTGAAAACTGAAGCTTTCTTT	CASSAGQGLKTEAFF
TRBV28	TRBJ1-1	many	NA	TGTGCCAGCAGCCTCAAAAATCGGCTAGGGGGAGTTAACACTGAAGCTTTCTTT	CASSLKNRLGGVNTEAFF
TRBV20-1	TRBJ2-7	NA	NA	TGCAGTGCTAGAGAGGCAGGGCGGGACTCCTACGAGCAGTACTTC	CSAREAGRDSYEQYF
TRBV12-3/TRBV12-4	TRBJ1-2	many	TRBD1	TGTGCCAGCAGCGCCGAGGGACAGGGGGCGGGCGGCTACACCTTC	CASSAEGQGAGGYTF
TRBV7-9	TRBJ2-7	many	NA	TGTGCCAGCAGTACGATACGGTCCTACGAGCAGTACTTC	CASSTIRSYEQYF
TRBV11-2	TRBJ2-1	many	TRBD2	TGTGCCAGCAGCTTACTAGCGGGAGGTTTCAATGAGCAGTTCTTC	CASSLLAGGFNEQFF
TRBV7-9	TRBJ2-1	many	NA	TGTGCCAGCAGCCACAGCAATGAGCAGTTCTTC	CASSHSNEQFF
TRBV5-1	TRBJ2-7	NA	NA	TGCGCCAGCAGCTATACGAGGGAGGACGAGCAGTACTTC	CASSYTREDEQYF
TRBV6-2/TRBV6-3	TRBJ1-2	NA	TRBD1	TGTGCCAGCAGTTACTCGCCCGGGACAGGCCGGGGAAACGTCTATGGCTACACCTTC	CASSYSPGTGRGNVYGYTF